The 18 T cell receptor beta chains in this list originate from one sample, sequenced in a study of T cells in localized non-small cell lung cancer. Generated by immunoSEQ multiplex PCR, the TCRdb table keeps only in-frame clones and is missing some. The sample includes tens of thousands of clones, around 84% of them seen just once. The material sequenced was peripheral blood, taken before any cancer treatment. The receptors come from a female donor over 55 with stage I lung adenocarcinoma.

This chain links TRBV29-1 with TRBJ1-4, with 9 nucleotides matching TRBD1. CDR1 and CDR2 from the germline V gene are SQVTM and ANQGSEA. This CDR3 region has 14 residues. V was clipped by 6 bases and J by 4 bases; unmatched bases: 6. The CDR3 sequence: CSVGTGLGNEKLFF. The DNA for the CDR3 is TGCAGCGTCGGGACAGGGCTTGGTAATGAAAAACTGTTTTTT.

In the case of this clone: At the DNA level, this CDR3 is encoded by other sequences in the same sample as well. The chain carries TRBV7-2 and TRBJ1-2; 7 bases fit TRBD1. Germline-derived CDR1 and CDR2 are SGHTA and FQGNSA. Trimming removed 3 bases from V and 2 bases from J; junction bases left unmatched: 3. The CDR3 runs to 14 residues. DNA for the CDR3: TGTGCCAGCAGCTTGTCGACAGGGAACTATGGCTACACCTTC. Its protein is CASSLSTGNYGYTF. Full variable domain (outside the CDR3, taken from reference TRBV7-2 and TRBJ1-2): GAGVSQSPSNKVTEKGKDVELRCDPISGHTALYWYRQSLGQGLEFLIYFQGNSAPDKSGLPSDRFSAERTGGSVSTLTIQRTQQEDSAVYLCASSLSTGNYGYTFGSGTRLTVV.

The chain joins TRBV4-1 to TRBJ2-5, with 9 positions matching TRBD2. Germline assignment: CDR1 MGHRA and CDR2 YSYEKL. The V and J ends lost 3 bases and 4 bases, in that order; junction bases with no gene match: 9. The CDR3 runs 16 residues. CDR3 protein: CASSQSSGRGGETQYF. The CDR3 DNA is TGCGCCAGCAGCCAGAGTAGCGGGAGAGGAGGAGAGACCCAGTACTTC.

This clone appeared a few times. The CDR3 reads CAWGQGNTEAFF. In DNA, the CDR3 is TGTGCCTGGGGACAGGGAAACACTGAAGCTTTCTTT. V and J are TRBV30 and TRBJ1-1; 8 nucleotides match TRBD1. The V gene's germline CDR1 is GTSNPN and CDR2 SVGIG (reference sequence). V lost 5 bases to trimming and J lost 2 bases; unmatched junction nucleotides: 1. This CDR3 has 12 residues.

The J gene is TRBJ1-6, the V gene TRBV5-1, with TRBD1 identical over 10 bases. Trimming removed 1 base from V and 13 bases from J; junction bases left unmatched: 11. In germline, CDR1 is SGHRS, CDR2 YFSETQ. This CDR3 region has 16 residues. Here the CDR3 reads CASSLSRGTGALPLHF. In DNA form, the CDR3 reads TGCGCCAGCAGCTTGTCTCGGGGGACAGGGGCCCTCCCCCTCCACTTT.

The J gene is TRBJ1-3, the V gene TRBV5-4; D gene uncertain. The CDR3 spans 15 residues. In germline, CDR1 is SGHNT, CDR2 YYREEE (reference sequence). The V gene lost 0 bases and the J gene lost 4 bases, with 11 bases spanning the gap. The CDR3 sequence: CASSLGGVSGNTIYF. The CDR3 DNA reads TGTGCCAGCAGCTTGGGAGGAGTCTCCGGAAACACCATATATTTT.

The gene calls are TRBV13 and TRBJ2-1; D remains unclear. V gave up 5 bases and J gave up 8 bases, with 16 bases separating them. Germline values: CDR1 PRHDT, CDR2 FYEKMQ (reference sequence). The CDR3 has 14 amino acids. CDR3 coding DNA: TGTGCCAGCAGCGAAGACCGAGCGTCCCATGAGCAGTTCTTC. Translating it yields CASSEDRASHEQFF.

The chain is built from TRBV30 and TRBJ1-2; 9 positions match TRBD1. The CDR3 runs 13 residues. The germline V gene has CDR1 GTSNPN and CDR2 SVGIG (reference sequence). J lost 1 base, V lost 6 bases, and 3 bases had no gene match. Written as DNA, the CDR3 is TGTGCCTGTACGGGACAGGGTAACTATGGCTACACCTTC. This encodes CACTGQGNYGYTF.

This clone was counted only a few times. V usage is TRBV7-2 and J usage is TRBJ2-1, with D possibly TRBD1 on 6 matching bases. V was trimmed by 2 bases and J by 4 bases, leaving 15 bases between them. Germline CDR1 reads SGHTA; CDR2 reads FQGNSA. The CDR3 consists of 16 residues. CDR3 sequence: CASSLKWQGIYNEQFF. The CDR3 nucleotides read TGTGCCAGCAGCTTAAAGTGGCAGGGGATTTACAATGAGCAGTTCTTC.

The rearrangement links TRBV1 to TRBJ2-2; the D call TRBD2 from the table was never checked on the DNA. TRBV1 is recorded as a pseudogene. The CDR3 length is 17 residues. The CDR3 loop is CTSSHPILADNTGELFF. The CDR3 nucleotides read TGCACCAGCAGCCACCCTATTCTAGCGGATAACACCGGGGAGCTGTTTTTT.

The rearrangement joins TRBV2 to TRBJ2-2; 9 bases are shared with TRBD2. Germline V lookup: CDR1 SNHLY, CDR2 FYNNEI. With 5 bases clipped from V and 2 bases from J, the junction kept 6 bases outside the gene matches. The CDR3 contains 16 residues. As DNA, the CDR3 is TGTGCCAGCAGTTACGGACTAGCGCTCAACACCGGGGAGCTGTTTTTT. Translation: CASSYGLALNTGELFF.

This chain joins TRBV19 and TRBJ2-7; 7 positions agree with TRBD1. Germline loops: CDR1 LNHDA, CDR2 SQIVND (reference sequence). V dropped 5 bases and J dropped 0; count of bases not matched to a gene: 4. This CDR3 spans 14 amino acids. The DNA of the CDR3 is TGTGCCAGTAGTCTGGACAGGAACTCCTACGAGCAGTACTTC. The encoded protein is CASSLDRNSYEQYF.

The V call is TRBV2, the J call TRBJ2-5, with 7 positions matching TRBD2. Trimming took 8 bases from V and 3 from J; bases not matched to a gene: 9. The CDR3 contains 14 residues. The germline CDR1 and CDR2 sequences are SNHLY and FYNNEI. CDR3 sequence (DNA): TGTGCCAGCGCCGGACTAGGAGGAAAAGAGACCCAGTACTTC. Translated, it gives CASAGLGGKETQYF.

The CDR3 reads CASDNPGTSGYNEQFF. The CDR3 bases are TGTGCCAGCGACAATCCCGGGACTAGCGGATACAATGAGCAGTTCTTC. The chain carries TRBV2 and TRBJ2-1, with 11 bases matching TRBD2. The germline V gene has CDR1 SNHLY and CDR2 FYNNEI. The CDR3 loop spans 16 amino acids. With V trimmed by 8 bases and J by 4 bases, 10 bases remained unmatched.

In its sample, this clone ranks as medium-sized (0.01 to 0.1%). This chain links TRBV7-9 with TRBJ2-5; D remains ambiguous. Germline CDR1 SEHNR, CDR2 FQNEAQ (reference sequence). Trimming removed 5 bases at V and 5 bases at J, with 15 bases between. There are 14 residues in the CDR3. The CDR3 reads CASSAIWPGETQYF. The CDR3 DNA follows: TGTGCCAGCAGCGCCATTTGGCCCGGGGAGACCCAGTACTTC. The full variable domain, in which reference TRBV7-9 and TRBJ2-5 provide the parts outside the CDR3, is DTGVSQNPRHKITKRGQNVTFRCDPISEHNRLYWYRQTLGQGPEFLTYFQNEAQLEKSRLLSDRFSAERPKGSFSTLEIQRTEQGDSAMYLCASSAIWPGETQYFGPGTRLLVL.

V and J are TRBV5-6 and TRBJ2-7; 8 nucleotides agree with TRBD1. The CDR3 runs to 16 residues. V lost 2 bases, J lost 5 bases, and 12 bases stayed unmatched. Germline values: CDR1 SGHDT, CDR2 YYEEEE. CDR3 amino acids: CASSFLDGQGNDEQYF. The CDR3 DNA sequence: TGTGCCAGCAGCTTTTTGGACGGACAGGGAAACGACGAGCAGTACTTC.

This clone was counted only a few times. This chain connects TRBV5-1 to TRBJ2-1, with TRBD2 matching 12 bases. CDR3 length equals 17 residues. Germline CDR1 is SGHRS and CDR2 is YFSETQ. V was clipped by 2 bases and J by 2 bases; unmatched bases: 5. CDR3 sequence reads: CASSLPRTSGTYNEQFF. CDR3 DNA sequence: TGCGCCAGCAGCTTACCCCGGACTAGCGGGACCTACAATGAGCAGTTCTTC.

A word on this clone: Compared with germline, one end of the junction differs, possibly owing to a read error. V usage is TRBV7-7 and J usage is TRBJ2-2; D unclear. The CDR3 totals 13 residues. Germline V lookup: CDR1 SSHAT, CDR2 FNYEAQ (reference sequence). CDR3 nucleotides: TGTGCTAGCAGCGCGACAAACACCGGGGAGCTGTTTTTT. Translation gives CASSATNTGELFF. Complete variable domain (other parts from reference TRBV7-7 and TRBJ2-2): GAGVSQSPRYKVTKRGQDVTLRCDPISSHATLYWYQQALGQGPEFLTYFNYEAQPDKSGLPSDRFSAERPEGSISTLTIQRTEQRDSAMYRCASSATNTGELFFGEGSRLTVL.